The 15 T cell receptor beta chains listed next were all sequenced from one sample in a study of T cells in Graves' hyperthyroidism and ophthalmopathy. Amplification yielded TCR beta CDR3 regions, with RNA transcripts as the source. Researchers ran a first-round RT-PCR on the TCR CDR3 using the HTBI primer set. TCRdb recomputed calls from the multiplex PCR reads with MiXCR, one row per CDR3 protein. The profile covers approximately 400,000 distinct CDR3 sequences, with around a sixth appearing a single time and less than 15% taken by the ten largest. The sequenced sample consisted of blood. These receptors were taken from a woman aged 18-35 years with Graves' hyperthyroidism.

This clonotype was recorded at least ten times. The CDR3 DNA follows: TGTGCCAGCAGCCCTAGGTCCGCCTATAATTCACCCCTCCACTTT. Its translation: CASSPRSAYNSPLHF. The chain employs TRBV3-1 and TRBJ1-6; D uncertain. Germline CDR1 is LGHDT and CDR2 is YNNKEL (reference sequence). CDR3 length equals 15 residues. Trimming took off 4 bases at V and 2 bases at J, with 9 bases between the two ends.

This clonotype was picked up many times. This chain joins TRBV7-2 and TRBJ2-7, with TRBD2 matching 12 bases. CDR3 size: 14 residues. The V gene end was trimmed by 5 bases and the J gene end by 5 bases; junction bases not matched to a gene: 4. Germline V lookup: CDR1 SGHTA, CDR2 FQGNSA. CDR3 bases: TGTGCCAGCAGCGAGGGACTAGCGGGTGACGAGCAGTACTTC. Its protein product is CASSEGLAGDEQYF.

This clonotype was recorded many times. V and J are TRBV20-1 and TRBJ2-1, with 8 nucleotides matching TRBD2. The V and J ends lost 1 base and 10 bases, in that order; junction bases with no gene match: 9. This CDR3 is built from 14 residues. The germline CDR1 and CDR2 sequences are DFQATT and SNEGSKA (reference sequence). DNA for the CDR3: TGCAGTGCTAGAGTGACGGGAGGGCTGTGGGAGCAGTTCTTC. Its protein is CSARVTGGLWEQFF.

Concerning this clonotype: Just one base apart from a much larger clone, this may be a read error. This chain uses TRBV6-2 or TRBV6-3 with TRBJ1-5; the D gene is possibly TRBD1 (6 bases). This CDR3 contains 15 residues. The germline gives CDR1 MNHEY, CDR2 SVGEGT. CDR3 sequence reads: CASNYQDSSNQPQHF. CDR3 coding DNA: TGTGCCAGCAATTACCAGGACAGTAGCAATCAGCCCCAGCATTTT.

There are many counts of this clonotype. The rearrangement uses TRBV28 and TRBJ2-7, with D maybe TRBD2 (6 bases). This CDR3 contains 13 residues. Trimming left V 6 bases short and J 3 bases short, with 12 bases between. The germline V gene has CDR1 MDHEN and CDR2 SYDVKM. CDR3 DNA sequence: TGTGCCAGCAGCCCCCTTAGCGGCTACGAGCAGTACTTC. This translates into CASSPLSGYEQYF.

This clonotype occurred many times. The rearrangement links TRBV3-1 to TRBJ2-3, with D uncertain. CDR1 is LGHDT and CDR2 is YNNKEL in the germline V gene (reference sequence). This CDR3 has 16 residues. Trimming cost V 5 bases and J 0 bases, with 15 bases left between them. Written as DNA, the CDR3 is TGTGCCAGCAGCTTCGCAGCAGGAGACAGCACAGATACGCAGTATTTT. Translating gives CASSFAAGDSTDTQYF.

There are many counts of this clonotype. The chain employs TRBV2 and TRBJ2-7; D remains unclear. Trimming stripped 2 bases from V and 7 bases from J, with 9 bases between. Germline assignment: CDR1 SNHLY and CDR2 FYNNEI. There are 12 residues in the CDR3. The CDR3 reads CASSEWVTEQYF. The CDR3 region has the DNA TGTGCCAGCAGTGAATGGGTTACGGAGCAGTACTTC.

The gene calls are TRBV7-9 and TRBJ1-4, with 8 bases fitting TRBD1. V lost 5 bases and J lost 2; bases outside the gene matches: 7. The CDR3 totals 16 residues. CDR1 is SEHNR and CDR2 is FQNEAQ in the germline V gene (reference sequence). CDR3 protein: CASSPTGGRTNEKLFF. The DNA of the CDR3 is TGTGCCAGCAGCCCCACAGGGGGGCGCACTAATGAAAAACTGTTTTTT.

This clonotype was observed many times. The V gene is TRBV3-1, the J gene TRBJ2-7; D call uncertain. V was clipped by 0 bases and J by 6 bases, with 12 bases between them. There are 14 residues in the CDR3. Germline values: CDR1 LGHDT, CDR2 YNNKEL (reference sequence). The CDR3 nucleotides read TGTGCCAGCAGCCAAGAGGAGTTTGCGATCGAGCAGTACTTC. Amino acids: CASSQEEFAIEQYF.

The chain links TRBV19 to TRBJ1-2, with D perhaps TRBD1 (5 bases). The CDR3 extends over 15 amino acids. Germline-derived CDR1 and CDR2 are LNHDA and SQIVND (reference sequence). Trimming pared 9 bases from V and 0 bases from J, leaving 17 bases between. CDR3 coding DNA: TGTGCCAGCCGGAGGGACGTGCGGACTAACTATGGCTACACCTTC. It is translated as CASRRDVRTNYGYTF.

This clonotype has at least ten counts. The J gene is TRBJ2-7, the V gene TRBV28; the match to TRBD2 covers 7 bases. The V gene's germline CDR1 is MDHEN and CDR2 SYDVKM. With 5 bases clipped from V and 2 bases from J, the junction kept 9 bases outside the gene matches. CDR3 length equals 15 residues. Here the CDR3 reads CASSQRGHIPYEQYF. CDR3 bases: TGTGCCAGCAGTCAGCGGGGTCATATACCCTACGAGCAGTACTTC.

This clonotype showed up just a few times. This sequence joins TRBV2 and TRBJ1-3; D not resolved. V was pared by 1 base and J by 0 bases, with 4 bases between. Germline loops: CDR1 SNHLY, CDR2 FYNNEI. CDR3 length equals 14 residues. CDR3 nucleotides: TGTGCCAGCAGTGAAGGATTCTCTGGAAACACCATATATTTT. It translates to CASSEGFSGNTIYF.

This clonotype was seen repeatedly, ten times or more. V and J are TRBV2 and TRBJ1-5; D is unresolved. The CDR3 consists of 14 residues. V was pared by 6 bases and J by 0 bases, with 9 bases between. CDR1 and CDR2 (germline): SNHLY, FYNNEI. The CDR3 bases are TGTGCCAGCAGCGCACAATATAGCAATCAGCCCCAGCATTTT. Protein sequence: CASSAQYSNQPQHF.

This clonotype was counted a few times. This chain connects TRBV4-3 to TRBJ2-1; possibly TRBD1 or TRBD2 for D (5 bases each). Trimming took off 5 bases at V and 3 bases at J, with 17 bases between the two ends. Germline V CDR1 and CDR2: LGHNA, YSLEER. The CDR3 is 16 residues long. The CDR3 DNA follows: TGCGCCAGCAGCTCGGTCGGGACCGGGATCTACAATGAGCAGTTCTTC. Amino acid sequence: CASSSVGTGIYNEQFF.

This chain links TRBV19 with TRBJ2-1; D might be TRBD2 (5 bases). The CDR3 extends over 14 amino acids. Trimming left V 8 bases short and J 7 bases short, with 18 bases between. Germline CDR1 reads LNHDA; CDR2 reads SQIVND (reference sequence). CDR3 protein: CASGVGRGRNEQFF. The CDR3 DNA is TGTGCCAGTGGGGTGGGGAGAGGCAGGAATGAGCAGTTCTTC.